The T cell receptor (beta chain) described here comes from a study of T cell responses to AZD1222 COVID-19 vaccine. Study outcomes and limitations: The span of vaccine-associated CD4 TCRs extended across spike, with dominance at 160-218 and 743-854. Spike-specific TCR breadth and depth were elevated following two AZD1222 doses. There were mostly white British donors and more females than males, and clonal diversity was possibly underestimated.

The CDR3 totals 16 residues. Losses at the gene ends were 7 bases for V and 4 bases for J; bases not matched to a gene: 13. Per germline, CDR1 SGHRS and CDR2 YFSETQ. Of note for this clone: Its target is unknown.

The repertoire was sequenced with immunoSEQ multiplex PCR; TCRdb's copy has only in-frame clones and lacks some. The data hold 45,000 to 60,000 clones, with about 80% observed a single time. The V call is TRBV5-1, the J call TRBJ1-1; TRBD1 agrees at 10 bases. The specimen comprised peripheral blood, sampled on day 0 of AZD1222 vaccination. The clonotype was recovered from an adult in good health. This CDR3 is CASGARQGAQGTEAFF. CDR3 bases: TGCGCCAGCGGGGCAAGACAGGGGGCGCAGGGCACTGAAGCTTTCTTT.